This T cell receptor (beta chain) was captured in a study of T cell clones after liver transplantation. Turning to the study itself: Three of eight recipients were HCV-positive; others had non-autoimmune, non-viral indications.

This CDR3 has 12 residues. Germline V gene data show CDR1 as WNHNN and CDR2 as SYGVQD (reference sequence). With 5 bases removed from V and 1 base from J, the gap between germline ends came to 5 bases. Assay: immunoSEQ multiplex PCR; the TCRdb copy retains only in-frame clones and omits some. The sample has 55,000 to 70,000 clones, around 92% seen once. This receptor was obtained from a human patient who received a liver transplant. Part of the T cells may come from the graft donor. The sample consisted of CD4+ T cells from blood, taken roughly 26 months after liver transplant. The J gene is TRBJ1-1, the V gene TRBV10-1; D is undetermined. CDR3 sequence: CASSRGNTEAFF. For the CDR3, the DNA is TGCGCCAGCAGTCGGGGGAACACTGAAGCTTTCTTT.